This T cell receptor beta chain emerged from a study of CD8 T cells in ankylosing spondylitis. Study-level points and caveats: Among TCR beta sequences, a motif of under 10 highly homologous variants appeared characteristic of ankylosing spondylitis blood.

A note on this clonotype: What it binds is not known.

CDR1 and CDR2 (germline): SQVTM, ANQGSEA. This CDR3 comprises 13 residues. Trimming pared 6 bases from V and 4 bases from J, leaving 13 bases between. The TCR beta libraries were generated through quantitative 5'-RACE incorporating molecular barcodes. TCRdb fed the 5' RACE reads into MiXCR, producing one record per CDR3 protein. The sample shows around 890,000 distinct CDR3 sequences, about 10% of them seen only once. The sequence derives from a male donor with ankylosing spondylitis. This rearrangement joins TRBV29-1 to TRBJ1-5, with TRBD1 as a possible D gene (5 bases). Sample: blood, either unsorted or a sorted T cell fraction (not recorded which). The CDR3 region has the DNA TGCAGCGTCCAGGGAACATCAAATCAGCCCCAGCATTTT. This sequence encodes CSVQGTSNQPQHF.